The subject of this entry is one TCR beta chain. The source of the sample is a study of T cell changes during pregnancy in multiple sclerosis. Germline values: CDR1 SGDLS, CDR2 YYNGEE. The CDR3 length is 17 residues. The ends were cut back, 0 bases at V and 0 bases at J, with 13 bases in the middle. The protocol was immunoSEQ multiplex PCR, while the TCRdb copy is restricted to in-frame clones and leaves out a portion. Here the sample spans some 80,000 clones, about 94% being singletons. The chain uses TRBV9 and TRBJ1-3; D is possibly TRBD1 (6 bases). Material: peripheral blood, obtained in the third trimester of pregnancy. This clonotype was sampled from a female donor with multiple sclerosis, enrolled in a pregnancy study. CDR3 sequence reads: CASSVELQGSSGNTIYF. The CDR3 DNA sequence: TGTGCCAGCAGCGTAGAGCTCCAGGGGAGCTCTGGAAACACCATATATTTT.